Shown below are 13 T cell receptor beta chains from a single sample sequenced in a study of shared clonotypes between healthy human individuals (dated by TCRdb to about 2020). The library was obtained by the immunoSEQ multiplex PCR assay. The table comes from immuneACCESS by way of TCRdb, which keeps in-frame sequences with V and J called. Part of the clones is missing from these tables; in studies checked, under half for an unresolved V gene and the rest for unknown reasons. Recorded for this sample are about 450,000 clones; about four fifths of them occurred a single time. The ten most abundant clones make up under 15% of the sample. The sample comprised PBMCs. Every receptor here comes from a woman aged 40 to 55 in good health. Some clones in this sample may be carry-over from other donors' samples.

The gene calls are TRBV5-4 and TRBJ1-2; D gene ambiguous. Trimming left V 0 bases short and J 6 bases short, with 6 bases between. Germline V gene lookup returns CDR1 SGHNT and CDR2 YYREEE (reference sequence). CDR3 length: 12 amino acids. The CDR3 nucleotides are TGTGCCAGCAGCTTGGCCCGTGATGGCTACACCTTC. Protein: CASSLARDGYTF.

Note on this clone: Other nucleotide sequences in the sample specify the same CDR3. The V and J genes are TRBV28 and TRBJ2-7; TRBD1 aligns across 9 bases. Germline values: CDR1 MDHEN, CDR2 SYDVKM. The CDR3 contains 15 residues. Unmatched junction bases numbered 9, after V lost 5 bases and J lost 4 bases. CDR3 region: CASSTTGTGTYEQYF. In nucleotides, the CDR3 is TGTGCCAGCAGTACTACCGGGACAGGGACGTACGAGCAGTACTTC.

The rearrangement joins TRBV5-4 to TRBJ1-2; D gene unclear. V gave up 2 bases and J gave up 0 bases, with 8 bases separating them. There are 14 residues in the CDR3. Germline V CDR1 and CDR2: SGHNT, YYREEE (reference sequence). The DNA for the CDR3 is TGTGCCAGCAGCTTTGAGAGAGCTAACTATGGCTACACCTTC. Amino acids: CASSFERANYGYTF.

The chain joins TRBV9 to TRBJ1-4; no clear D gene. V was shortened by 0 bases and J by 8 bases, with 8 bases between the two germline ends. The germline V gene encodes CDR1 SGDLS and CDR2 YYNGEE. The CDR3 loop spans 13 amino acids. The CDR3 DNA reads as TGTGCCAGCAGCGTAGCAGGTCCCGAAAAACTGTTTTTT. It translates to CASSVAGPEKLFF. Drawing the rest from reference TRBV9 and TRBJ1-4, the complete variable domain is DSGVTQTPKHLITATGQRVTLRCSPRSGDLSVYWYQQSLDQGLQFLIQYYNGEERAKGNILERFSAQQFPDLHSELNLSSLELGDSALYFCASSVAGPEKLFFGSGTQLSVL.

This clone came up a few times. The chain uses TRBV5-4 and TRBJ2-1; 9 bases line up with TRBD2. Looked up from germline, CDR1 is SGHNT and CDR2 is YYREEE (reference sequence). The CDR3 is 15 residues long. V was clipped by 0 bases and J by 7 bases; unmatched bases: 5. CDR3 loop: CASSLEAGGFNEQFF. The CDR3 DNA reads TGTGCCAGCAGCTTGGAGGCGGGAGGGTTTAATGAGCAGTTCTTC.

The J gene is TRBJ1-2, the V gene TRBV11-2; no definite D call. Germline CDR1 SGHAT, CDR2 FQNNGV. Trimming pared 1 base from V and 4 bases from J, leaving 10 bases between. The CDR3 is 14 residues long. Here the CDR3 DNA reads TGTGCCAGCAGCTTAGGAGCAGATTTCTATGGCTACACCTTC. Amino acids: CASSLGADFYGYTF.

J is TRBJ2-6 and V is TRBV7-9; D possibly uses TRBD1 or TRBD2 (5 bases each). The CDR3 extends over 15 amino acids. V lost 5 bases and J 1 base, leaving 9 bases between the germline ends. The germline V gene has CDR1 SEHNR and CDR2 FQNEAQ (reference sequence). The CDR3 spells CASSQRGSGANVLTF. The CDR3 nucleotides are TGTGCCAGCAGCCAGAGGGGATCTGGGGCCAACGTCCTGACTTTC.

The chain couples TRBV9 to TRBJ2-3; D remains ambiguous. Germline CDR1 SGDLS, CDR2 YYNGEE. There are 14 residues in the CDR3. The V gene lost 4 bases and the J gene lost 0 bases, with 9 bases spanning the gap. The CDR3 DNA reads TGTGCCAGCAGCTTGACCCGGAGCACAGATACGCAGTATTTT. Protein product: CASSLTRSTDTQYF. The full variable domain, with the rest looked up from reference TRBV9 and TRBJ2-3, is DSGVTQTPKHLITATGQRVTLRCSPRSGDLSVYWYQQSLDQGLQFLIQYYNGEERAKGNILERFSAQQFPDLHSELNLSSLELGDSALYFCASSLTRSTDTQYFGPGTRLTVL.

The rearrangement links TRBV18 to TRBJ2-6; D possibly uses TRBD1 or TRBD2 (5 bases each). CDR1 and CDR2 from the germline V gene are KGHSH and LQKENI. The V and J ends lost 1 base and 0 bases respectively, with 10 bases between them. The CDR3 sequence is 17 residues long. CDR3 loop: CASSPRDGLSGANVLTF. DNA for the CDR3: TGTGCCAGCTCACCACGGGACGGGCTCTCTGGGGCCAACGTCCTGACTTTC.

The table lists this clone with a count of one. The V call is TRBV5-6, the J call TRBJ1-5, with D unresolved. The germline V and J ends were trimmed by 1 base and 0 bases, with 8 bases remaining between them. In germline, CDR1 is SGHDT, CDR2 YYEEEE. The CDR3 is 15 residues long. CDR3 sequence: CASSLWAYSNQPQHF. The CDR3 nucleotides are TGTGCCAGCAGCTTGTGGGCCTATAGCAATCAGCCCCAGCATTTT.

The chain recombines TRBV27 with TRBJ2-1; TRBD2 agrees at 10 bases. V shed 5 bases and J 7 bases; nucleotides not matched to a gene: 11. From germline, CDR1 is MNHEY and CDR2 SMNVEV (reference sequence). The CDR3 totals 16 residues. The CDR3 nucleotides are TGTGCCAGCAGTAAGACAATAGCGGGAGGACCTAATGAGCAGTTCTTC. It is translated as CASSKTIAGGPNEQFF.

V gene TRBV5-1 combines with J gene TRBJ2-5; 7 bases map to TRBD1. Germline CDR1 and CDR2: SGHRS and YFSETQ. This CDR3 is built from 15 residues. Trimming removed 4 bases from V and 5 bases from J; junction bases left unmatched: 11. CDR3 sequence reads: CASSPQGGYGETQYF. DNA of the CDR3: TGCGCCAGCAGCCCACAAGGGGGCTACGGGGAGACCCAGTACTTC. Together with reference TRBV5-1 and TRBJ2-5, the CDR3 gives the full variable domain: KAGVTQTPRYLIKTRGQQVTLSCSPISGHRSVSWYQQTPGQGLQFLFEYFSETQRNKGNFPGRFSGRQFSNSRSEMNVSTLELGDSALYLCASSPQGGYGETQYFGPGTRLLVL.

This rearrangement joins TRBV9 to TRBJ2-5; D tentatively reads TRBD1 or TRBD2 (5 bases each). This CDR3 contains 13 residues. V was pared by 4 bases and J by 2 bases, with 9 bases between. Looked up from germline, CDR1 is SGDLS and CDR2 is YYNGEE. CDR3 sequence: CASSLGPQETQYF. The CDR3 bases are TGTGCCAGCAGCCTGGGACCGCAAGAGACCCAGTACTTC.